The 19 T cell receptor beta chains in this list originate from one sample, sequenced in a study of cytomegalovirus exposure and HLA in healthy donors. A multiplex PCR was run with 60 Vbeta primers and 13 Jbeta primers. Method: immunoSEQ multiplex PCR; TCRdb's copy keeps in-frame clones and lacks some. The top ten clones hold roughly 2% of a sample with 100,000 to 150,000 clones, approximately 80% of them seen once. Material: PBMCs. These TCRs come from a man younger than 35 in good health and CMV-seronegative.

This clone was picked up one time. J is TRBJ1-6 and V is TRBV5-6; TRBD1 aligns across 7 bases. The CDR3 extends over 15 amino acids. V was pared by 5 bases and J by 7 bases, with 9 bases of the junction left unmatched. Germline V gene sequence: CDR1 SGHDT, CDR2 YYEEEE. For the CDR3, the DNA is TGTGCCAGCAGTCCCTTCGACAGGGTGAATTCACCCCTCCACTTT. Protein product: CASSPFDRVNSPLHF. Variable domain in full (rest from reference TRBV5-6 and TRBJ1-6): DAGVTQSPTHLIKTRGQQVTLRCSPKSGHDTVSWYQQALGQGPQFIFQYYEEEERQRGNFPDRFSGHQFPNYSSELNVNALLLGDSALYLCASSPFDRVNSPLHFGNGTRLTVT.

V is TRBV15 and J is TRBJ2-7, with D tentatively TRBD2 (5 bases). Per germline, CDR1 LNHNV and CDR2 YYDKDF (reference sequence). V was shortened by 1 base and J by 0 bases, with 10 bases between the two germline ends. The CDR3 spans 15 residues. The CDR3 reads CATSRGSTSSYEQYF. The CDR3 nucleotides are TGTGCCACCAGCAGAGGCAGTACTAGCTCCTACGAGCAGTACTTC. Using reference TRBV15 and TRBJ2-7 for the parts outside the CDR3, the full variable domain is DAMVIQNPRYQVTQFGKPVTLSCSQTLNHNVMYWYQQKSSQAPKLLFHYYDKDFNNEADTPDNFQSRRPNTSFCFLDIRSPGLGDTAMYLCATSRGSTSSYEQYFGPGTRLTVT.

This chain joins TRBV5-6 and TRBJ2-3, with D perhaps TRBD2 (7 bases). CDR1 and CDR2 (germline): SGHDT, YYEEEE. The CDR3 runs to 17 residues. The V end lost 3 bases, the J end lost 0 bases, and 17 bases lay between the germline ends. The CDR3 DNA follows: TGTGCCAGCAGCTGGGGAGGACAGCGGGGAAGCACAGATACGCAGTATTTT. It specifies CASSWGGQRGSTDTQYF.

The rearrangement uses TRBV5-1 and TRBJ1-1, with 8 nucleotides matching TRBD1. J lost 4 bases, V lost 0 bases, and 8 bases had no gene match. Germline CDR1 and CDR2: SGHRS and YFSETQ. This CDR3 contains 16 residues. The CDR3 loop reads CASSLDQGASGTEAFF. For the CDR3, the DNA is TGCGCCAGCAGCTTGGACCAGGGGGCTTCAGGCACTGAAGCTTTCTTT.

The chain links TRBV19 to TRBJ2-7; D perhaps matches TRBD2 (6 bases). The CDR3 is 14 residues long. Germline V lookup: CDR1 LNHDA, CDR2 SQIVND (reference sequence). V gave up 4 bases and J gave up 3 bases, with 13 bases separating them. DNA of the CDR3: TGTGCCAGTAGTACCCTCGGGACTTTCTACGAGCAGTACTTC. This sequence encodes CASSTLGTFYEQYF.

The gene calls are TRBV2 and TRBJ1-2; 7 bases match TRBD1. Germline V CDR1 and CDR2: SNHLY, FYNNEI. This CDR3 comprises 15 residues. V gave up 4 bases and J gave up 6 bases; unmatched junction bases: 11. The CDR3 sequence is CASSARTGWEDGYTF. In DNA, the CDR3 is TGTGCCAGCAGTGCACGGACAGGATGGGAGGATGGCTACACCTTC.

The CDR3 here is CASSAFDRPNQPQHF. The CDR3 coding sequence is TGTGCCAGCAGCGCCTTCGACAGGCCAAATCAGCCCCAGCATTTT. This rearrangement joins TRBV7-9 to TRBJ1-5; TRBD1 is a possible D gene (6 bases). The CDR3 has 15 residues. Trimming took 5 bases from V and 4 from J, leaving 15 bases between them. The germline V gene encodes CDR1 SEHNR and CDR2 FQNEAQ (reference sequence).

In its sample, this clone was seen a few times. The V gene is TRBV27, the J gene TRBJ1-1; D remains unclear. The germline V and J ends were trimmed by 0 bases and 10 bases, with 18 bases remaining between them. Germline CDR1 and CDR2: MNHEY and SMNVEV (reference sequence). CDR3 length: 15 amino acids. In DNA, the CDR3 is TGTGCCAGCAGTTTATCCTTTAACGATGCCCGGGGAGCTTTCTTT. Amino acids: CASSLSFNDARGAFF.

This clone was counted between two and nine times. Its ends do not fully match the called genes, so a read error is possible. This chain uses TRBV6-1 with TRBJ2-3; 8 bases align to TRBD2. CDR3 size: 15 residues. Germline V gene data show CDR1 as MNHNS and CDR2 as SASEGT. The CDR3 loop is CGTSPAGVETDTQYF. CDR3 nucleotides: TGCGGGACGTCCCCAGCGGGGGTAGAAACAGATACGCAGTATTTT.

V and J are TRBV5-8 and TRBJ1-5, with TRBD1 matching 8 bases. After removal of 2 bases from V and 6 bases from J, the junction contained 7 bases not matched to a gene. The CDR3 spans 15 residues. The germline CDR1 and CDR2 sequences are SGHTS and YDEGEE. In nucleotides, the CDR3 is TGTGCCAGCAGCTTAGGACAGGGCCTTAGTCAGCCCCAGCATTTT. Translated, it gives CASSLGQGLSQPQHF.

V usage is TRBV5-4 and J usage is TRBJ2-5; tentatively, D is TRBD2 (6 bases). Trimming removed 5 bases at V and 5 bases at J, with 10 bases between. Germline V gene lookup returns CDR1 SGHNT and CDR2 YYREEE (reference sequence). The length of the CDR3 is 12 residues. CDR3 in amino acids: CASSSGGETQYF. The CDR3 DNA reads TGTGCCAGCAGTTCTGGGGGGGAGACCCAGTACTTC.

This clone was seen a few times. This chain connects TRBV6-6 to TRBJ2-5, with D possibly matching TRBD1 (6 bases). The V gene's germline CDR1 is MNHNY and CDR2 SVGAGI (reference sequence). CDR3 size: 11 residues. V was clipped by 5 bases and J by 11 bases, with 12 bases between them. CDR3 bases: TGTGCCAGCAGTAGACAGGTGGAGCAGTACTTC. Its protein product is CASSRQVEQYF.

The chain employs TRBV15 and TRBJ1-1; 10 bases are shared with TRBD1. This CDR3 contains 19 residues. The trim removed 0 bases at V and 0 bases at J, leaving 10 bases unmatched. In germline, CDR1 is LNHNV, CDR2 YYDKDF (reference sequence). The CDR3 bases are TGTGCCACCAGCAGAGATGAGGCGGACAGGGGGAGAATGAACACTGAAGCTTTCTTT. This encodes CATSRDEADRGRMNTEAFF.

The chain carries TRBV6-1 and TRBJ2-1; 8 bases agree with TRBD2. There are 11 residues in the CDR3. Germline V gene sequence: CDR1 MNHNS, CDR2 SASEGT. V gave up 5 bases and J gave up 15 bases; unmatched junction bases: 6. The CDR3 sequence is CASSNPGGGFF. The CDR3 region has the DNA TGTGCCAGCAGTAATCCCGGGGGGGGGTTCTTC.

The chain joins TRBV5-1 to TRBJ2-3; TRBD2 is a possible D gene (6 bases). V lost 0 bases, J lost 2 bases, and 19 bases lay in between. Germline V gives CDR1 SGHRS, CDR2 YFSETQ. This CDR3 is built from 18 residues. The CDR3: CASSLEYAGSLATDTQYF. The CDR3, as DNA: TGCGCCAGCAGCTTGGAGTATGCGGGGTCCCTAGCCACAGATACGCAGTATTTT.

J is TRBJ1-1 and V is TRBV5-1; 8 bases line up with TRBD1. V shed 3 bases, J shed 1 base, and the junction held 2 bases outside the gene matches. Germline lookup yields CDR1 SGHRS and CDR2 YFSETQ. The CDR3 spans 14 residues. CDR3 region: CASSSGTGNTEAFF. The CDR3 nucleotides are TGCGCCAGCAGCTCCGGGACAGGGAACACTGAAGCTTTCTTT.

The chain has TRBV6-4 and TRBJ2-2, with TRBD1 matching 11 bases. Germline V gene data show CDR1 as MRHNA and CDR2 as SNTAGT. Losses at the gene ends were 0 bases for V and 1 base for J; bases not matched to a gene: 1. The CDR3 consists of 17 residues. The DNA for the CDR3 is TGTGCCAGCAGTGACTCGGGACAGGGGGTGAACACCGGGGAGCTGTTTTTT. Protein sequence: CASSDSGQGVNTGELFF.

The chain uses TRBV19 and TRBJ1-5; perhaps TRBD1 as D (6 bases). V lost 4 bases and J 4 bases, leaving 14 bases between the germline ends. The CDR3 loop spans 15 amino acids. Germline V gives CDR1 LNHDA, CDR2 SQIVND (reference sequence). The CDR3 sequence: CASSNLGHSNQPQHF. In nucleotides, the CDR3 is TGTGCCAGTAGTAACCTGGGACACTCGAATCAGCCCCAGCATTTT.

The DNA of the CDR3 is TGTGCCAGCAGTCCCTATGACGCGGACAGGGGGAGTCGCTACACCTTC. Protein sequence: CASSPYDADRGSRYTF. V gene TRBV27 combines with J gene TRBJ1-2; 10 positions match TRBD1. Germline CDR1 is MNHEY and CDR2 is SMNVEV (reference sequence). The J segment lost 9 bases and the V segment lost 5 bases, leaving 15 bases of the junction unmatched. The CDR3 covers 16 residues.